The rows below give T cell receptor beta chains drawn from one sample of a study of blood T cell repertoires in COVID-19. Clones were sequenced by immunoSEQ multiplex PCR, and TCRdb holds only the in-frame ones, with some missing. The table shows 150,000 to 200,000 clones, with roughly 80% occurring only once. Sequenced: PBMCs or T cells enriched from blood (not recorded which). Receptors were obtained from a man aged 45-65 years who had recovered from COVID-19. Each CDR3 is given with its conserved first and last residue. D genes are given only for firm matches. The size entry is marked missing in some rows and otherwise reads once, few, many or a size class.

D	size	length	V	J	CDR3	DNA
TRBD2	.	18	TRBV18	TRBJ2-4	CASSPGTSGSIAKNIQYF	TGTGCCAGCTCACCAGGGACTAGCGGGAGTATAGCCAAAAACATTCAGTACTTC
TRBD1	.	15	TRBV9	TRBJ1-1	CASRSGGGTGTEAFF	TGTGCCAGCAGATCAGGGGGCGGAACGGGCACTGAAGCTTTCTTT
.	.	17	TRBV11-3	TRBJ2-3	CASSPFGTGGPFDTQYF	TGTGCCAGCAGCCCATTTGGGACCGGGGGGCCGTTCGATACGCAGTATTTT
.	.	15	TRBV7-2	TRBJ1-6	CASSPEPHARSPLHF	TGTGCCAGCAGCCCAGAACCCCATGCTCGCTCACCCCTCCACTTT
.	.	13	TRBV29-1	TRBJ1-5	CSVDQGLGQPQHF	TGCAGCGTTGACCAGGGGTTAGGTCAGCCCCAGCATTTT
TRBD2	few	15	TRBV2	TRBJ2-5	CASNSLAGGEETQYF	TGTGCCAGCAACTCACTAGCGGGGGGCGAGGAGACCCAGTACTTC
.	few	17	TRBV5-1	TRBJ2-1	CASSLRGSGFSYNEQFF	TGCGCCAGCAGCTTGAGGGGTAGCGGATTCTCCTACAATGAGCAGTTCTTC
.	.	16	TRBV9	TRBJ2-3	CASSLSPGRVTDTQYF	TGTGCCAGCAGCTTGAGCCCGGGAAGAGTAACAGATACGCAGTATTTT
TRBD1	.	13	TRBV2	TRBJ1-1	CASSDRGSTEAFF	TGTGCCAGCAGCGACAGGGGGTCCACTGAAGCTTTCTTT
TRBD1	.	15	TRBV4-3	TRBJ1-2	CASSQDGQGTYGYTF	TGCGCCAGCAGCCAAGACGGACAGGGGACCTATGGCTACACCTTC
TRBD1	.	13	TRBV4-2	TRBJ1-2	CASRDRGRGGYTF	TGTGCCAGCAGGGACAGGGGGCGCGGTGGCTACACCTTC
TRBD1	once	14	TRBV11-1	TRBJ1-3	CASSFDRGGNTIYF	TGTGCCAGCAGCTTCGACAGGGGAGGAAACACCATATATTTT
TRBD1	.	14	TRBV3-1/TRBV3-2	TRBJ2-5	CASSPYRTGWPQYF	TGTGCCAGCAGCCCCTACCGGACAGGATGGCCCCAGTACTTC
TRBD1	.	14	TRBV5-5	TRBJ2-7	CASRGTGITYEQYF	TGTGCCAGCAGGGGGACAGGGATTACCTACGAGCAGTACTTC
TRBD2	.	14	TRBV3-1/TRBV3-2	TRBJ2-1	CASSHAGVNNEQFF	TGTGCCAGCAGCCACGCGGGGGTGAACAATGAGCAGTTCTTC
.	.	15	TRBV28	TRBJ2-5	CASSNQGGGRETQYF	TGTGCCAGCAGTAACCAGGGTGGTGGTAGAGAGACCCAGTACTTC
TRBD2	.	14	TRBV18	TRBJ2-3	CASSPTAGGDTQYF	TGTGCCAGCTCACCAACGGCGGGGGGCGATACGCAGTATTTT
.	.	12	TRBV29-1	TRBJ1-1	CSVGYRNTEAFF	TGCAGCGTTGGCTACCGGAACACTGAAGCTTTCTTT
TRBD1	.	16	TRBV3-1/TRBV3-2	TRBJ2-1	CASSQHRDRGRNEQFF	TGTGCCAGCAGCCAACACCGGGACAGGGGCAGGAATGAGCAGTTCTTC
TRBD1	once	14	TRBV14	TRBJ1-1	CASSQPDRGRVAFF	TGTGCCAGCAGCCAACCCGACAGGGGGCGGGTTGCTTTCTTT
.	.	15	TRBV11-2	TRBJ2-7	CASSTPGYYSYEQYF	TGTGCCAGCAGCACTCCAGGGTATTACTCCTACGAGCAGTACTTC
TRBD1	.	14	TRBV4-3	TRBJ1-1	CASRQQGADTEAFF	TGCGCCAGCAGACAACAGGGGGCGGACACTGAAGCTTTCTTT
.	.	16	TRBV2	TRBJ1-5	CASSARGPRHNQPQHF	TGTGCCAGCAGCGCCAGAGGGCCCCGACACAATCAGCCCCAGCATTTT
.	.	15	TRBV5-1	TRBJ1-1	CASSSMAGGNTEAFF	TGCGCCAGCAGCTCCATGGCAGGAGGGAACACTGAAGCTTTCTTT
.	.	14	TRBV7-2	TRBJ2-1	CASSAQKSYNEQFF	TGTGCCAGCAGCGCCCAGAAGTCCTACAATGAGCAGTTCTTC
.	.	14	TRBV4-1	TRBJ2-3	CASSQESRADTQYF	TGCGCCAGCAGCCAAGAGAGCAGGGCAGATACGCAGTATTTT
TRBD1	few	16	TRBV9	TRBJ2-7	CASSGGSGGINYEQYF	TGTGCCAGCAGCGGGGGGTCAGGGGGAATAAACTACGAGCAGTACTTC
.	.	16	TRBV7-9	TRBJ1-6	CASSPTEGLRNSPLHF	TGTGCCAGCAGCCCTACTGAGGGACTCAGGAATTCACCCCTCCACTTT
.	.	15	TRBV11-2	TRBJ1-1	CASSLRNSLNTEAFF	TGTGCCAGCAGCTTAAGGAACAGTTTGAACACTGAAGCTTTCTTT
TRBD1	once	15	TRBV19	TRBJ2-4	CASSAGGQVKNIQYF	TGTGCCAGTAGTGCAGGGGGACAAGTCAAAAACATTCAGTACTTC
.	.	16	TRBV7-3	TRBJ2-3	CASSSQTGFSTDTQYF	TGTGCCAGCAGCTCACAGACAGGTTTTAGCACAGATACGCAGTATTTT
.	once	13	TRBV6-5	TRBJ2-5	CASSSDRGETQYF	TGTGCCAGCAGTTCCGACCGGGGAGAGACCCAGTACTTC
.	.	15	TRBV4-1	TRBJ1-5	CASSHQEGGDQPQHF	TGCGCCAGCAGCCATCAAGAGGGGGGGGACCAGCCCCAGCATTTT
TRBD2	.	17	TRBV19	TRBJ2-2	CASSIGTGGKNTGELFF	TGTGCCAGTAGTATAGGAACGGGGGGGAAAAACACCGGGGAGCTGTTTTTT
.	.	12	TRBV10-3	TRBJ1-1	CAIRQGNTEAFF	TGTGCCATCAGGCAGGGAAACACTGAAGCTTTCTTT
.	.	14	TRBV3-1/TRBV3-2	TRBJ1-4	CASSQGTRWEKLFF	TGTGCCAGCAGCCAGGGGACACGGTGGGAAAAACTGTTTTTT
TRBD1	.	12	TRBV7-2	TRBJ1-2	CASTEDRGGYTF	TGTGCCAGCACCGAAGACAGGGGTGGCTACACCTTC
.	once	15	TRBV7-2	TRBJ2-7	CASSLVGGREYEQYF	TGTGCCAGCAGCTTAGTGGGGGGGCGTGAGTACGAGCAGTACTTC
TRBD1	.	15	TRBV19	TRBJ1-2	CASSIRTGASMVGTF	TGTGCCAGTAGTATCCGGACAGGCGCAAGTATGGTGGGCACCTTC
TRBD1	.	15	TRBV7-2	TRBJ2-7	CASSVDRGFIYEQYF	TGTGCCAGCAGCGTAGACAGGGGTTTTATCTACGAGCAGTACTTC
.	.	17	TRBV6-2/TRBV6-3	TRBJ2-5	CASSYMRRGPLQETQYF	TGTGCCAGCAGTTACATGAGGAGGGGGCCCCTCCAAGAGACCCAGTACTTC
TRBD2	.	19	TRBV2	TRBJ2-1	CASSFRTSGGGSSYNEQFF	TGTGCCAGCAGCTTTAGGACTAGCGGGGGGGGGAGCTCCTACAATGAGCAGTTCTTC
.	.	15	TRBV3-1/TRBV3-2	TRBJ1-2	CASSPQAHTGFGYTF	TGTGCCAGCAGCCCACAAGCCCATACAGGGTTTGGCTACACCTTC
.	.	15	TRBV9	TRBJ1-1	CASSAGLRMNTEAFF	TGTGCCAGCAGCGCGGGACTCAGAATGAACACTGAAGCTTTCTTT
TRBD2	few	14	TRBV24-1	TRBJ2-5	CATSAGGVKETQYF	TGTGCCACCAGTGCGGGGGGGGTAAAAGAGACCCAGTACTTC
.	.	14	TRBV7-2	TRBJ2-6	CASSLSSGANVLTF	TGTGCCAGCAGCTTATCGTCTGGGGCCAACGTCCTGACTTTC
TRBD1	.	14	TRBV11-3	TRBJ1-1	CASSLGQANTEAFF	TGTGCCAGCAGCCTCGGACAGGCGAACACTGAAGCTTTCTTT
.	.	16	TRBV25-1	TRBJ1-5	CASRRTQGPSNQPQHF	TGTGCCAGCAGACGCACCCAGGGGCCTAGCAATCAGCCCCAGCATTTT
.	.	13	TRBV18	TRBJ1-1	CASSLSGPTEAFF	TGTGCCAGCTCCCTCAGCGGGCCTACTGAAGCTTTCTTT